These T cell receptor beta chains were read from a single sample in a study of Graves' ophthalmopathy and Graves' hyperthyroidism. TCRdb reprocessed the multiplex PCR reads with MiXCR, giving one entry per CDR3 protein. In the table there are a few hundred thousand distinct CDR3 sequences, roughly a sixth of which are singletons. The sample consisted of peripheral blood. These TCRs come from an adult woman with stable Graves' hyperthyroidism. Both conserved end residues are part of each CDR3. The D gene is left open where the match is weak. The size of a clone is reported for some rows only, either as once, few or many, or as a class for expanded clones.

many 15 TRBJ1-6 . TRBV27 CASTSRGGYNSPLHF TGTGCCAGCACTTCTCGGGGGGGCTATAATTCACCCCTCCACTTT
few 16 TRBJ2-3 . TRBV12-3/TRBV12-4 CASSPWTVSSTDTQYF TGTGCCAGCAGTCCCTGGACAGTCTCCAGCACAGATACGCAGTATTTT
many 14 TRBJ1-5 . TRBV19 CASSIREGNQPQHF TGTGCCAGTAGTATCAGGGAGGGCAATCAGCCCCAGCATTTT
many 14 TRBJ1-2 . TRBV19 CASSITVTNYGYTF TGTGCCAGTAGTATTACAGTGACTAACTATGGCTACACCTTC
many 19 TRBJ2-5 TRBD2 TRBV7-9 CASSLVRLAGPKYQETQYF TGTGCCAGCAGCTTAGTTCGGCTAGCGGGACCAAAATACCAAGAGACCCAGTACTTC
many 14 TRBJ2-5 . TRBV20-1 CSAKRGGNQETQYF TGCAGTGCTAAAAGGGGAGGCAACCAAGAGACCCAGTACTTC
. 13 TRBJ1-5 . TRBV5-1 CASSLGGHEAPHF TGCGCCAGCAGCTTGGGGGGACACGAGGCTCCGCATTTT
many 15 TRBJ1-5 . TRBV6-1 CASSEGVSSNQPQHF TGTGCCAGCAGTGAAGGGGTGTCGAGCAATCAGCCCCAGCATTTT
few 15 TRBJ2-7 TRBD1 TRBV29-1 CSVVAPGQGGLEQYF TGCAGCGTTGTAGCTCCGGGACAGGGCGGGCTCGAGCAGTACTTC
. 13 TRBJ1-2 TRBD1 TRBV6-1 CASRRGKDYGYTF TGTGCCAGCCGCAGGGGGAAGGACTATGGCTACACCTTC
many 15 TRBJ2-5 . TRBV15 CATSRDGLEQETQYF TGTGCCACCAGCAGAGACGGTTTGGAGCAAGAGACCCAGTACTTC
many 13 TRBJ2-2 . TRBV6-1 CASSERLAGELFF TGTGCCAGCAGTGAAAGGCTGGCCGGGGAGCTGTTTTTT
many 12 TRBJ2-7 . TRBV7-2 CASGFSAYEQYF TGTGCCAGCGGCTTTTCGGCCTACGAGCAGTACTTC
many 14 TRBJ2-5 . TRBV20-1 CSARSGTPHETQYF TGCAGTGCCCGGAGCGGGACACCCCACGAGACCCAGTACTTC
many 10 TRBJ1-2 TRBD1 TRBV28 CASSDGTDTF TGTGCCAGCAGTGACGGGACAGACACCTTC
many 14 TRBJ2-5 TRBD2 TRBV30 CAWRMGLAQETQYF TGTGCCTGGAGAATGGGACTAGCGCAAGAGACCCAGTACTTC
many 13 TRBJ2-4 TRBD2 TRBV5-6 CASGTNMGNIQYF TGTGCCAGCGGGACTAATATGGGGAACATTCAGTACTTC